The text below deals with one T cell receptor (beta chain). This sample stems from a study of blood T cell repertoires in COVID-19. Overall study: The study drew acute and convalescent COVID-19 samples from the United States, Italy and Spain. PBMCs, B-cell-depleted T cells, or T cells were the source of the cDNA or gDNA that made up the material.

V lost 0 bases to trimming and J lost 2 bases, with 9 bases between them. There are 15 residues in the CDR3. Germline CDR1 is SGDLS and CDR2 is YYNGEE. Authors' analysis steps: Nucleated cell counts were estimated from reference gene primer amplification. Measured with immunoSEQ multiplex PCR; TCRdb has only the in-frame clones, and not every one. The DNA was the basis for D and trimming; V, J and clone size are from that table. The table has 65,000 to 95,000 clones, 80% seen once. This clonotype originated in a woman in her thirties or forties with active or convalescent COVID-19. J is TRBJ2-1 and V is TRBV9; D is uncertain. Sequenced input: peripheral blood. CDR3: CASSVGSAPYNEQFF. The CDR3 bases are TGTGCCAGCAGCGTAGGGAGCGCTCCCTACAATGAGCAGTTCTTC.